This T cell receptor (beta chain) was profiled in a study of cytomegalovirus exposure and HLA in healthy donors. PCR employed 60 Vbeta and 13 Jbeta primers. Measured with immunoSEQ multiplex PCR; TCRdb has only the in-frame clones, and not every one. This sample contains roughly 53,000 clones. The J segment lost 7 bases and the V segment lost 4 bases, leaving 2 bases of the junction unmatched. The CDR3 runs to 14 residues. Germline V CDR1 and CDR2: MGHDK, SYGVNS. Sample: PBMCs. The TCR was taken from a female donor in good health and CMV-seronegative. The J gene is TRBJ2-1, the V gene TRBV25-1, with 12 bases lining up with TRBD2. The CDR3 DNA is TGTGCCAGCAGTGGACTAGCGGGGGAGAATGAGCAGTTCTTC. Its protein is CASSGLAGENEQFF.